One sample yielded the 18 T cell receptor beta chains listed below, sequenced in a study of shared clonotypes between healthy human individuals. Sequencing used immunoSEQ multiplex PCR; TCRdb keeps in-frame clones, though not all of them. The sample lists 2 million to 2.5 million clones; approximately 95% were seen once. Material: naive CD4+ T cells sorted from blood. The subset denotes: CD45RA+ positively selected. The receptor set was obtained from a man aged 18-30 years in good health.

V gene TRBV10-3 combines with J gene TRBJ1-1; unclear D gene. Germline-derived CDR1 and CDR2 are ENHRY and SYGVKD. V lost 2 bases, J lost 7 bases, and 8 bases lay in between. This CDR3 region has 12 residues. The CDR3 coding sequence is TGTGCCATCAGTGAGATGGCCGGTGAAGCTTTCTTT. Its protein product is CAISEMAGEAFF.

The V gene is TRBV11-2, the J gene TRBJ2-7; a possible D gene is TRBD1 (5 bases). CDR1 is SGHAT, CDR2 FQNNGV, per germline. The V and J ends lost 5 bases and 5 bases respectively, with 16 bases between them. The CDR3 extends over 14 amino acids. This CDR3 reads CASSPDILMNEQYF. Here the CDR3 DNA reads TGTGCCAGCAGCCCGGACATCCTAATGAACGAGCAGTACTTC. Using reference TRBV11-2 and TRBJ2-7 for the parts outside the CDR3, the full variable domain is EAGVAQSPRYKIIEKRQSVAFWCNPISGHATLYWYQQILGQGPKLLIQFQNNGVVDDSQLPKDRFSAERLKGVDSTLKIQPAKLEDSAVYLCASSPDILMNEQYFGPGTRLTVT.

The chain links TRBV6-5 to TRBJ2-7; 9 positions agree with TRBD1. The CDR3 runs 15 residues. Germline V gene lookup returns CDR1 MNHEY and CDR2 SVGAGI. V trimming: 6 bases; J trimming: 6 bases; junction bases outside the gene matches: 12. The CDR3 loop reads CASRSSGTGKFEQYF. In nucleotides, the CDR3 is TGTGCCAGCAGATCCTCCGGGACAGGGAAGTTCGAGCAGTACTTC.

The V call is TRBV21-1, the J call TRBJ2-5; the tabulated D call, TRBD1, remains unverified against the DNA. TRBV21-1 is a pseudogene. The CDR3 is 15 amino acids. CDR3 in DNA: TGTGCCAGCAGAAGGGGGGACAGACCGAAAGAGACCCAGTACTTC. Protein sequence: CASRRGDRPKETQYF.

The chain couples TRBV5-4 to TRBJ2-1; 9 bases map to TRBD1. CDR3 length: 14 residues. Per the germline V gene, CDR1 is SGHNT and CDR2 is YYREEE (reference sequence). With 2 bases clipped from V and 6 bases from J, the junction kept 3 bases outside the gene matches. Here the CDR3 reads CASSFPGQGNEQFF. CDR3 sequence (DNA): TGTGCCAGCAGCTTCCCGGGACAGGGCAATGAGCAGTTCTTC.

This chain links TRBV27 with TRBJ2-7; D possibly corresponds to TRBD2 (5 bases). The germline gives CDR1 MNHEY, CDR2 SMNVEV (reference sequence). Trimming pared 4 bases from V and 6 bases from J, leaving 16 bases between. The CDR3 runs 14 residues. The CDR3 region is CASSWAGKLGEQYF. In DNA, the CDR3 is TGTGCCAGCAGTTGGGCCGGGAAGCTTGGCGAGCAGTACTTC.

The V and J genes are TRBV18 and TRBJ1-5; possibly TRBD1 for D (5 bases). The CDR3 spans 13 residues. Germline-derived CDR1 and CDR2 are KGHSH and LQKENI. V lost 3 bases, J lost 6 bases, and 9 bases lay in between. The CDR3 sequence: CASSPFGGQPQHF. CDR3 sequence (DNA): TGTGCCAGCTCACCCTTCGGGGGTCAGCCCCAGCATTTT.

The chain couples TRBV29-1 to TRBJ1-2, with a possible D match to TRBD1 (6 bases). The CDR3 extends over 14 amino acids. Between the trimmed V and J ends, which lost 6 bases and 8 bases, there was a span of 22 bases. Germline V gives CDR1 SQVTM, CDR2 ANQGSEA. The CDR3 DNA is TGCAGCGTGGGGGCAAGGGGAGGGGCGGAAGGCTACACCTTC. Residues: CSVGARGGAEGYTF.

J is TRBJ2-3 and V is TRBV6-1; D is uncertain. Germline lookup yields CDR1 MNHNS and CDR2 SASEGT. V was trimmed by 3 bases and J by 6 bases, leaving 7 bases between them. This CDR3 is 12 amino acids long. The CDR3 protein is CASSDRRDTQYF. In DNA, the CDR3 is TGTGCCAGCAGTGATAGGCGGGATACGCAGTATTTT.

Concerning this clone: The sample carries other DNA sequences with the same CDR3. The chain is built from TRBV10-3 and TRBJ1-1, with D possibly TRBD1 on 6 matching bases. The CDR3 length is 13 residues. V dropped 6 bases and J dropped 2 bases, with 10 bases sitting between them. Germline values: CDR1 ENHRY, CDR2 SYGVKD. The DNA for the CDR3 is TGTGCCATCAGCGGGACAACCAACACTGAAGCTTTCTTT. It translates to CAISGTTNTEAFF.

J is TRBJ1-6 and V is TRBV10-3; 9 bases match TRBD1. The CDR3 runs to 15 residues. V was pared by 9 bases and J by 10 bases, with 13 bases of the junction left unmatched. Germline V gene sequence: CDR1 ENHRY, CDR2 SYGVKD. This chain's CDR3 is CAIASGDRANSPLHF. In nucleotides, the CDR3 is TGTGCCATAGCATCCGGGGACAGGGCCAACTCACCCCTCCACTTT.

The V gene is TRBV9, the J gene TRBJ1-6; D is possibly TRBD1 (6 bases). Per the germline V gene, CDR1 is SGDLS and CDR2 is YYNGEE. CDR3 size: 15 residues. Trimming shortened V by 3 bases and J by 7 bases, and 14 bases separated the two germline ends. The CDR3 sequence: CASSAEGVRNSPLHF. The CDR3 bases are TGTGCCAGCAGCGCCGAGGGGGTTAGGAATTCACCCCTCCACTTT.

The rearrangement uses TRBV27 and TRBJ2-2, with D maybe TRBD2 (6 bases). Trimming removed 6 bases at V and 6 bases at J, with 14 bases between. CDR1 and CDR2 (germline): MNHEY, SMNVEV (reference sequence). The CDR3 has 14 residues. The CDR3 nucleotides are TGTGCCAGCAGACCTTGGGGGGAGGCCGGGGAGCTGTTTTTT. Translation gives CASRPWGEAGELFF.

The chain joins TRBV14 to TRBJ2-7; 9 nucleotides match TRBD1. Trimming took 6 bases from V and 2 from J; bases not matched to a gene: 11. Germline assignment: CDR1 SGHDN and CDR2 FVKESK. CDR3 length: 16 residues. CDR3 sequence reads: CASSPLGQGSAYEQYF. In DNA form, the CDR3 reads TGTGCCAGCAGTCCGTTGGGACAGGGTAGCGCCTACGAGCAGTACTTC.

The J gene is TRBJ1-2, the V gene TRBV30; D not certain. Germline CDR1 and CDR2: GTSNPN and SVGIG (reference sequence). Trimming removed 5 bases at V and 6 bases at J, with 13 bases between. This CDR3 is 12 amino acids long. This CDR3 reads CAWHRPSDGYTF. The CDR3, as DNA: TGTGCCTGGCACCGCCCCTCCGATGGCTACACCTTC.

CDR3 DNA sequence: TGTGCCAGCTCACCAGCTCGGGATTTCTCTGGAAACACCATATATTTT. Translating it yields CASSPARDFSGNTIYF. J is TRBJ1-3 and V is TRBV18; D is unresolved. The germline gives CDR1 KGHSH, CDR2 LQKENI. Trimming removed 2 bases from V and 0 bases from J, with 11 bases in between. The CDR3 has 16 amino acids.

The chain joins TRBV10-3 to TRBJ2-2; D is perhaps TRBD1 (5 bases). Germline CDR1 ENHRY, CDR2 SYGVKD. The CDR3 sequence is 13 residues long. V lost 2 bases and J 7 bases, leaving 8 bases between the germline ends. CDR3 in amino acids: CAISEGRGGELFF. CDR3 bases: TGTGCCATCAGTGAGGGAAGGGGCGGGGAGCTGTTTTTT.

In DNA, the CDR3 is TGTGCCAGTGCCGGGACAGGGAGGGGCTACACCTTC. Translating gives CASAGTGRGYTF. This chain uses TRBV19 with TRBJ1-2; TRBD1 agrees at 9 bases. This CDR3 region has 12 residues. The germline V gene has CDR1 LNHDA and CDR2 SQIVND (reference sequence). V was clipped by 8 bases and J by 8 bases; unmatched bases: 6.